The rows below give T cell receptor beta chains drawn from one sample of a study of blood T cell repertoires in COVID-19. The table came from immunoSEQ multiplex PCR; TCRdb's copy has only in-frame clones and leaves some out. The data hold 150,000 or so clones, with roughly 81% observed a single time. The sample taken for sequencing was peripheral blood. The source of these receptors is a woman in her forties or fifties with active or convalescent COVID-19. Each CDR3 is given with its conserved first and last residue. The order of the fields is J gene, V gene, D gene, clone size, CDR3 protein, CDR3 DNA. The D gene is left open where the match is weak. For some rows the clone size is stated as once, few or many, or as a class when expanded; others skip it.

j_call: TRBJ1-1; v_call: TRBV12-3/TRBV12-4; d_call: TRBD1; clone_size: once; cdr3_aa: CASSRQGTTEAFF; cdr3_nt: TGTGCCAGCAGCCGACAGGGGACCACTGAAGCTTTCTTT
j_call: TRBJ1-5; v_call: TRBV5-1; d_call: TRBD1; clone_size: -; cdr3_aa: CASSLGQGGNQPQHF; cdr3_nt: TGCGCCAGCAGCTTGGGACAGGGCGGCAATCAGCCCCAGCATTTT
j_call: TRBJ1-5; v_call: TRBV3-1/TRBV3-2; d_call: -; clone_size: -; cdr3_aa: CASSQEGVGGMQPQHF; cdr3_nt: TGTGCCAGCAGCCAAGAGGGGGTGGGGGGGATGCAGCCCCAGCATTTT
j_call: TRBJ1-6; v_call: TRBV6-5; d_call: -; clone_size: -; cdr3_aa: CASSGGVSSPLHF; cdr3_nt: TGTGCCAGCAGCGGGGGGGTATCTTCACCCCTCCACTTT
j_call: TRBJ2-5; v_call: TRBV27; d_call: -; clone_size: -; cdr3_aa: CASRRDSRDWKETQYF; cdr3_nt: TGTGCCAGCAGACGCGATTCCCGGGATTGGAAAGAGACCCAGTACTTC
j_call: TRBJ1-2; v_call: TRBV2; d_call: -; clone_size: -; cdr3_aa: CASSATGLSNYGYTF; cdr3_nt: TGTGCCAGCAGTGCTACAGGGTTGTCTAACTATGGCTACACCTTC
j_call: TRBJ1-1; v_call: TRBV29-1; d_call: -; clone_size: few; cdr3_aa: CSVADRQASEAFF; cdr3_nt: TGCAGCGTTGCGGATCGACAGGCTTCTGAAGCTTTCTTT
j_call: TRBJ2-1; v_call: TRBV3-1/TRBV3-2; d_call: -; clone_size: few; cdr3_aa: CASSPLRLNYNEQFF; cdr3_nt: TGTGCCAGCAGCCCCCTACGCCTGAACTACAATGAGCAGTTCTTC
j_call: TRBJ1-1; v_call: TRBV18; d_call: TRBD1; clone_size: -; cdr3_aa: CASSPQGQATEAFF; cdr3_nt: TGTGCCAGCTCACCACAGGGACAGGCCACTGAAGCTTTCTTT
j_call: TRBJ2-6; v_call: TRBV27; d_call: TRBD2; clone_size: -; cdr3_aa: CASSSPSGRSGANVLTF; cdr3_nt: TGTGCCAGCAGTTCCCCTAGCGGGAGATCTGGGGCCAACGTCCTGACTTTC
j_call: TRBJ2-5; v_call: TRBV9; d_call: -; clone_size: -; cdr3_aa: CASSDRLGPQETQYF; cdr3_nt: TGTGCCAGCAGCGACCGATTGGGGCCCCAAGAGACCCAGTACTTC
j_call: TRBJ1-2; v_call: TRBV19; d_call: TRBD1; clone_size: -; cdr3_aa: CASRRTGVYGYTF; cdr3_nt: TGTGCCAGTAGAAGGACAGGAGTATATGGCTACACCTTC
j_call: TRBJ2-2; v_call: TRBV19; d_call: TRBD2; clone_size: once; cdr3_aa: CASSPEAWREAPTSNTGELFF; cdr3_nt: TGTGCCAGTAGTCCCGAGGCTTGGCGGGAGGCCCCAACGTCCAACACCGGGGAGCTGTTTTTT
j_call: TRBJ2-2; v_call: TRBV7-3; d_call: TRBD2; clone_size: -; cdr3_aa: CASSLGLAGATGELFF; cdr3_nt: TGTGCCAGCAGCTTAGGGCTAGCGGGGGCAACCGGGGAGCTGTTTTTT
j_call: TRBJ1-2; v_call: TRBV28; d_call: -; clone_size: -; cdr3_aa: CASIMTGYYGYTF; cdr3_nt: TGTGCCAGCATCATGACAGGATACTATGGCTACACCTTC
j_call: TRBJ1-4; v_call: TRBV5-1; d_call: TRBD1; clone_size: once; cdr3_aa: CASSVTGGVTNEKLFF; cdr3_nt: TGCGCCAGCAGCGTGACAGGGGGGGTAACTAATGAAAAACTGTTTTTT
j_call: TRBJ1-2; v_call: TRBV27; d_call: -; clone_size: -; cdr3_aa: CASSSNRRVRGYTF; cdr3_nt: TGTGCCAGCAGTTCGAATCGGAGGGTCAGGGGCTACACCTTC
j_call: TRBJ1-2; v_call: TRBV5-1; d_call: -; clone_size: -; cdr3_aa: CASSPGRDGYTF; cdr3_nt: TGCGCCAGCAGCCCAGGGAGGGATGGCTACACCTTC
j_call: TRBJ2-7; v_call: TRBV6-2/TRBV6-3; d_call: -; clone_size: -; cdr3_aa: CASSYSAEQYF; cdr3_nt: TGTGCCAGCAGTTACTCGGCCGAGCAGTACTTC
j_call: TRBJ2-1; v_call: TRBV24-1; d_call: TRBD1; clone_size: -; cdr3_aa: CATSDRTGGGEQFF; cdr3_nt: TGTGCCACCAGTGACAGGACAGGGGGCGGTGAGCAGTTCTTC
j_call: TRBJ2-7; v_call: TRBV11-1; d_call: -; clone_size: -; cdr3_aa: CASSFGVARVYEQYF; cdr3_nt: TGTGCCAGCAGCTTCGGGGTAGCGAGGGTATACGAGCAGTACTTC
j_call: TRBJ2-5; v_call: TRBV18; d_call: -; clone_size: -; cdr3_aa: CASSRDSGETQYF; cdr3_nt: TGTGCCAGCTCACGGGACTCCGGGGAGACCCAGTACTTC
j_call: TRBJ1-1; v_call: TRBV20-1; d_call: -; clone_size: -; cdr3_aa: CSARDAQKAFF; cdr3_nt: TGCAGTGCTAGAGATGCACAGAAAGCTTTCTTT
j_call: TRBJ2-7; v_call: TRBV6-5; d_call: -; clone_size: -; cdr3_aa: CASSAGKNYEQYF; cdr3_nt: TGTGCCAGCAGCGCCGGGAAAAACTACGAGCAGTACTTC
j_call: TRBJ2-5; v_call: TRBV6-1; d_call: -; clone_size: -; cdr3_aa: CASSDPERETQYF; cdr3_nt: TGTGCCAGCAGTGACCCTGAGAGAGAGACCCAGTACTTC
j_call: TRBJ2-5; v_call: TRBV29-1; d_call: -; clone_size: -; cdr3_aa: CSVEYTGVETQYF; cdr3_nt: TGCAGCGTTGAGTATACGGGAGTTGAGACCCAGTACTTC
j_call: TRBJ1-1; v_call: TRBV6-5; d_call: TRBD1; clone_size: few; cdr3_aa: CASSIQGAEAFF; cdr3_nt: TGTGCCAGCAGTATACAGGGGGCTGAAGCTTTCTTT
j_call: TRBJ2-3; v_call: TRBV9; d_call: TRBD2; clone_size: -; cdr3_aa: CASSVVAGVTDTQYF; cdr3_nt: TGTGCCAGCAGCGTGGTAGCGGGAGTGACAGATACGCAGTATTTT
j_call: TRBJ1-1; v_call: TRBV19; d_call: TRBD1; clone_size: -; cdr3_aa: CASRRQGARTEAFF; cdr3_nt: TGTGCCAGCCGGCGACAGGGGGCAAGAACTGAAGCTTTCTTT